The present T cell receptor (beta chain) was sequenced within a study of regulatory T cells in long-lasting Graves disease. Study-wide results and limits: Possibly, accuracy suffered from the small sample size. Lower TCR diversity characterized persistent Graves' patients relative to newly diagnosed patients.

This sample's time point: newly diagnosed GD, antithyroid drugs for less than 3 months. The TCR library was made from RNA that had been extracted from PBMCs in TRIzol. The sample holds many counts of this clonotype. The target antigen is unknown. CDR3-region Arm-PCR and iRepertoire HTBI primers produced the TCR beta libraries. Original handling: Samples revealed approximately 60 TRBV and 11 to 15 TRBJ segments. TCRdb recomputed calls from the multiplex PCR reads with MiXCR, one row per CDR3 protein. The authors' filters were not applied to this entry. The sample yields 560,000 or so distinct CDR3 sequences, 15% to 20% seen once. The sample also formed part of further work on T cells in Graves' hyperthyroidism and ophthalmopathy. According to that study: Most thyroid clonotypes with frequency above 0.001 were detected in blood.

This receptor was taken from a man in his late teens or twenties with Graves disease. The sample in question was peripheral blood mononuclear cells (PBMCs), obtained at new diagnosis, from a patient treated with antithyroid drugs.

CDR3 loop: CASSDGDSPYEQYF. The DNA for the CDR3 is TGTGCCAGCAGCGACGGGGACTCGCCCTACGAGCAGTACTTC. V gene TRBV7-9 combines with J gene TRBJ2-7; D might be TRBD2 (6 bases). This CDR3 spans 14 amino acids. V gave up 5 bases and J gave up 2 bases, with 13 bases separating them. Germline V gene lookup returns CDR1 SEHNR and CDR2 FQNEAQ (reference sequence).